This T cell receptor beta chain was retrieved from a study of T cells in Graves' hyperthyroidism and ophthalmopathy. Turning to the study itself: Once the initial diagnosis was made, peripheral blood was obtained before any treatment. Points from the study as a whole: It was a median 6.5 months before onset that the model predicted ophthalmopathy.

At least 3 on the Clinical Activity Score was recorded for ophthalmopathy patients, who also had NOSPECS grade at least 4 and duration under 3 months. The CDR3 has 15 residues. V gave up 0 bases and J gave up 7 bases, with 13 bases separating them. Germline assignment: CDR1 MNHEY and CDR2 SMNVEV (reference sequence). Details on this clonotype: Its target is unknown.

Amplification of TCR beta CDR3 regions was performed using RNA transcripts as template. HTBI primers drove first-round RT-PCR of the TCR CDR3. TCRdb redid the calling of the multiplex PCR reads with MiXCR, one entry per CDR3 protein. Seen here are approximately 600,000 distinct CDR3 sequences, around 21% observed once, and the top ten hold under 35%. The sample taken for sequencing was blood. V gene TRBV27 combines with J gene TRBJ1-5; D is possibly TRBD1 (5 bases). The clonotype was recovered from a man aged 25-40 years with Graves' ophthalmopathy. The CDR3 region has the DNA TGTGCCAGCAGTTTATCGATCCAGGCAGGGCAGCCCCAGCATTTT. Its protein is CASSLSIQAGQPQHF.